This TCR beta chain derives from a study of T cell responses to AZD1222 COVID-19 vaccine. Findings and limits, study-wide: The peak T cell response came first, and repertoires were sampled only after it. Nearly half of spike-specific TCRs reportedly target unmutated variant regions. Spike-specific TCR depth and breadth grew after two AZD1222 doses. CD4 TCRs associated with vaccination spanned spike, dominating at 160-218 and 743-854.

CDR1 is KGHDR, CDR2 SFDVKD, per germline. This CDR3 spans 14 amino acids. With 1 base removed from V and 2 bases from J, the gap between germline ends came to 7 bases. Some clones are missing from TCRdb's copy, which holds only in-frame ones; the method was immunoSEQ multiplex PCR. The table records 50,000 to 70,000 clones, approximately 85% of them present only once. This clone was counted a single time. The target antigen is unknown. The rearrangement links TRBV24-1 to TRBJ1-2, with unresolved D. This clonotype originated in an adult in good health. Sequences were derived from peripheral blood, sampled on day 0 of MenACWY control vaccination. The CDR3 region is CATSDFNQNYGYTF. As DNA, the CDR3 is TGTGCCACCAGTGATTTTAACCAGAACTATGGCTACACCTTC.